This T cell receptor beta chain was observed in a study of cytomegalovirus exposure and HLA in healthy donors. At the level of the study: Genotyping showed 75% to 90% of 300 to 450 donors falling in the Caucasian-associated ancestry cluster.

V lost 4 bases, J lost 1 base, and 11 bases lay in between. This CDR3 is built from 15 residues. CDR1 MGHRA and CDR2 YSYEKL come from the germline V gene. On this clone: Its antigen is not identified.

In the PCR, 60 Vbeta and 13 Jbeta primers were used. Sequenced by immunoSEQ multiplex PCR; TCRdb stores in-frame clones only, minus some. The sample carries under 120,000 clones, around two thirds recorded once. In nominal health when sampled, donors likely had unrecorded immune exposures nonetheless. General study points: It was only CMV serostatus that was available as immune exposure information. Rarity held for most TCR sequences, but there were some public TCRs that occurred in many donors.

Sequencing used PBMCs. The chain combines TRBV4-1 with TRBJ2-1, with D maybe TRBD1 (5 bases). The receptor was derived from a man aged 30 to 45 in good health and CMV-seropositive. The CDR3 nucleotides read TGCGCCAGCAGCCCAGGCGACAGATCCTACAATGAGCAGTTCTTC. This encodes CASSPGDRSYNEQFF.